This TCR beta chain is from a study of T cells in Graves' hyperthyroidism and ophthalmopathy. The sample holds many counts of this clonotype. For ophthalmopathy patients, the Clinical Activity Score was at least 3 and the NOSPECS grade at least 4; duration was under 3 months. The authors took PBMCs from over 8.5 ml fresh peripheral blood. TCR beta CDR3 region amplification was performed from RNA transcripts. The primer set for the first-round RT-PCR of the TCR CDR3 was HTBI. In TCRdb, the multiplex PCR reads were re-called with MiXCR into one record per CDR3 protein. The sample carries approximately 600,000 distinct CDR3 sequences, around 15% recorded once. V was clipped by 2 bases and J by 3 bases, with 7 bases between them. CDR1 and CDR2 (germline): DFQATT, SNEGSKA (reference sequence). There are 12 residues in the CDR3.

The specimen sequenced was blood. The rearrangement uses TRBV20-1 and TRBJ1-1; D gene unclear. The receptor was derived from a woman aged 35 to 49 with Graves' ophthalmopathy. CDR3 bases: TGCAGTGCTAGACCCCGGGACACTGAAGCTTTCTTT. Its protein is CSARPRDTEAFF.